This section outlines one TCR beta chain sequence together with its context. This sample stems from a study of cytomegalovirus exposure and HLA in healthy donors. The PCR used 60 Vbeta and 13 Jbeta primers. Sequencing was performed with immunoSEQ multiplex PCR; in TCRdb, only in-frame clones are kept and a portion is missing. This sample has approximately 190,000 clones, with roughly 86% found just once. The specimen sequenced was PBMCs. The clonotype comes from a man aged 40-55 years in good health and CMV-seropositive.

The CDR3 spells CASSLYARDSNQPQHF. In nucleotides, the CDR3 is TGTGCCAGCAGTTTATATGCCAGGGACAGTAATCAGCCCCAGCATTTT. The chain couples TRBV28 to TRBJ1-5, with TRBD1 matching over 7 bases. The CDR3 is made up of 16 amino acids. Germline V CDR1 and CDR2: MDHEN, SYDVKM. Germline trimming cut 1 base from V and 4 bases from J; bases unmatched to any gene: 7.